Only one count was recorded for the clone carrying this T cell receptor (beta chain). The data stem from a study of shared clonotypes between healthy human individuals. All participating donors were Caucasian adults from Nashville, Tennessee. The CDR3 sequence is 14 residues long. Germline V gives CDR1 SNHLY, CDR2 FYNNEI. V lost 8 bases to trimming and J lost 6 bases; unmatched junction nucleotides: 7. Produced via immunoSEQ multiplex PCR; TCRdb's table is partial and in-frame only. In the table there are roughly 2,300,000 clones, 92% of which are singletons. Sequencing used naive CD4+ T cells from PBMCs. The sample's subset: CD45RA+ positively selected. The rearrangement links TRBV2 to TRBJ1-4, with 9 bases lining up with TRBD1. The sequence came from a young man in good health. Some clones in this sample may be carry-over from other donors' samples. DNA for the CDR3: TGTGCCAGCTCGATACAGGGGGCGTATGAAAAACTGTTTTTT. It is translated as CASSIQGAYEKLFF.